This TCR beta chain appears in the sequencing data of a study of blood T cell repertoires in COVID-19. Study information: Italy, Spain and the United States were the sources of the convalescent and acute COVID-19 samples.

Using immunoSEQ multiplex PCR, the repertoire was profiled, and TCRdb retains in-frame clones only, with some absent. The sample holds about 50,000 clones; over 90% are singletons and the top ten take around 3.1%. V was pared by 5 bases and J by 7 bases, with 20 bases between. Germline assignment: CDR1 SQVTM and CDR2 ANQGSEA. The CDR3 runs to 14 residues. The genes are TRBV29-1 and TRBJ1-2; D possibly corresponds to TRBD1 (6 bases). Input material: peripheral blood. The TCR comes from a human donor in a cohort sampled during active COVID-19. CDR3 amino acids: CSVPGGGGYSGYTF. The CDR3 DNA is TGCAGCGTTCCCGGAGGGGGGGGGTATAGTGGCTACACCTTC.